The 17 T cell receptor beta chains below were found in one sample sequenced in a study of beta chain features in type 1 diabetes. Expressed TCRB transcripts got sequenced, as all isolated RNA was reverse transcribed. Some clones are missing from TCRdb's copy, which holds only in-frame ones; the method was immunoSEQ multiplex PCR. Of 200,000 to 250,000 clones listed, 25% to 30% are singletons. Sample: central memory CD4+ T cells from blood. These receptors were collected from a man aged 25-45 years in good health.

This clone was picked up many times. This sequence joins TRBV7-2 and TRBJ2-4, with 12 bases matching TRBD2. There are 16 residues in the CDR3. The V gene end was trimmed by 5 bases and the J gene end by 0 bases; junction bases not matched to a gene: 2. Germline V gene sequence: CDR1 SGHTA, CDR2 FQGNSA. The CDR3 DNA reads as TGTGCCAGCAGCAGGACTAGCGGGGAAGCCAAAAACATTCAGTACTTC. Translating gives CASSRTSGEAKNIQYF. Full variable domain (outside the CDR3, taken from reference TRBV7-2 and TRBJ2-4): GAGVSQSPSNKVTEKGKDVELRCDPISGHTALYWYRQSLGQGLEFLIYFQGNSAPDKSGLPSDRFSAERTGGSVSTLTIQRTQQEDSAVYLCASSRTSGEAKNIQYFGAGTRLSVL.

This clone came up a few times. The gene calls are TRBV2 and TRBJ1-2; D gene unclear. Germline V CDR1 and CDR2: SNHLY, FYNNEI. CDR3 length equals 12 residues. Deletions cut 5 bases from V and 4 bases from J, with 8 bases between. CDR3 in DNA: TGTGCCAGCAGTCGGAACAGCTATGGCTACACCTTC. It codes for CASSRNSYGYTF.

This chain links TRBV5-4 with TRBJ2-7, with a possible D match to TRBD2 (5 bases). The CDR3 is 15 residues long. Trimming pared 3 bases from V and 0 bases from J, leaving 13 bases between. Per the germline V gene, CDR1 is SGHNT and CDR2 is YYREEE (reference sequence). Written as DNA, the CDR3 is TGTGCCAGCAGCTCTCCTCCGGGGAGCTCCTACGAGCAGTACTTC. Amino acids: CASSSPPGSSYEQYF.

This clone has just a few counts. Other DNA sequences within the sample encode an identical CDR3. The rearrangement joins TRBV29-1 to TRBJ1-4; the D is unclear. This CDR3 has 10 residues. Trimming removed 4 bases from V and 3 bases from J, with 0 bases in between. Germline CDR1 SQVTM, CDR2 ANQGSEA. The CDR3 sequence: CSVANEKLFF. The DNA for the CDR3 is TGCAGCGTTGCTAATGAAAAACTGTTTTTT.

The chain links TRBV6-5 to TRBJ2-5, with D unresolved. With 6 bases removed from V and 5 bases from J, the gap between germline ends came to 10 bases. Germline CDR1 reads MNHEY; CDR2 reads SVGAGI. This CDR3 is 12 amino acids long. CDR3 protein: CASRTQTETQYF. The CDR3 region has the DNA TGTGCCAGCAGAACCCAGACCGAGACCCAGTACTTC.

The chain recombines TRBV7-2 with TRBJ2-3; 9 nucleotides match TRBD2. Losses at the gene ends were 5 bases for V and 2 bases for J; bases not matched to a gene: 8. The CDR3 runs to 16 residues. Germline-derived CDR1 and CDR2 are SGHTA and FQGNSA. Written as DNA, the CDR3 is TGTGCCAGCAGCACGCGGGGGGGCCGGAACACAGATACGCAGTATTTT. Encoded protein: CASSTRGGRNTDTQYF.

The chain employs TRBV4-3 and TRBJ2-7; 8 nucleotides align to TRBD2. Per the germline V gene, CDR1 is LGHNA and CDR2 is YSLEER. CDR3 length equals 15 residues. With 1 base clipped from V and 3 bases from J, the junction kept 5 bases outside the gene matches. This CDR3 is CASSQGGGQVYEQYF. The CDR3 DNA follows: TGCGCCAGCAGCCAAGGCGGGGGGCAGGTCTACGAGCAGTACTTC.

This clone has only a few counts. The rearrangement links TRBV25-1 to TRBJ1-2; D gene unclear. This CDR3 comprises 10 residues. Germline-derived CDR1 and CDR2 are MGHDK and SYGVNS. V was shortened by 3 bases and J by 8 bases, with 4 bases between the two germline ends. CDR3 sequence (DNA): TGTGCCAGCAGTGATCTGGGCTACACCTTC. Amino acid sequence: CASSDLGYTF.

With respect to this clone: A much larger clone differs by one base, so this may be a read error. The genes are TRBV7-9 and TRBJ2-1; 11 bases match TRBD2. Trimming cost V 4 bases and J 3 bases; bases outside gene matches: 2. The CDR3 runs 15 residues. Germline-derived CDR1 and CDR2 are SEHNR and FQNEAQ (reference sequence). The CDR3 bases are TGTGCCAGCAGCTCGACTAGCGGGGACTACAATGAGCAGTTCTTC. This codes for CASSSTSGDYNEQFF.

CDR3 loop: CASSGDLAKNIQYF. CDR3 nucleotide sequence: TGTGCCAGCTCGGGGGACCTAGCCAAAAACATTCAGTACTTC. The chain recombines TRBV6-5 with TRBJ2-4; tentatively, D is TRBD2 (6 bases). The V end was cut by 8 bases, the J end by 0 bases, with 11 bases between. The CDR3 loop spans 14 amino acids. Germline CDR1 reads MNHEY; CDR2 reads SVGAGI.

This clone showed up many times. Other DNA sequences in this sample translate to the same CDR3. The chain carries TRBV29-1 and TRBJ2-3; no clear D gene. Germline V gives CDR1 SQVTM, CDR2 ANQGSEA. V gave up 0 bases and J gave up 1 base, with 2 bases separating them. The CDR3 has 12 residues. CDR3 nucleotides: TGCAGCGTTGAAGACGGCACAGATACGCAGTATTTT. Translated, it gives CSVEDGTDTQYF.

V and J are TRBV5-4 and TRBJ2-6; 7 nucleotides line up with TRBD1. J lost 4 bases, V lost 0 bases, and 4 bases had no gene match. Germline V gene lookup returns CDR1 SGHNT and CDR2 YYREEE (reference sequence). CDR3 length: 16 residues. Here the CDR3 reads CASSLAKGAGANVLTF. The CDR3, as DNA: TGTGCCAGCAGCTTGGCTAAGGGGGCCGGGGCCAACGTCCTGACTTTC.

This clone showed up just a few times. The chain employs TRBV18 and TRBJ2-1, with D perhaps TRBD2 (6 bases). This CDR3 is built from 13 residues. The V gene lost 2 bases and the J gene lost 8 bases, with 10 bases spanning the gap. Germline V gene lookup returns CDR1 KGHSH and CDR2 LQKENI. CDR3 coding DNA: TGTGCCAGCTCACCAACTACGGGAGATGAGCAGTTCTTC. Translating it yields CASSPTTGDEQFF. The variable domain in full, with the rest retrieved from reference TRBV18 and TRBJ2-1, is NAGVMQNPRHLVRRRGQEARLRCSPMKGHSHVYWYRQLPEEGLKFMVYLQKENIIDESGMPKERFSAEFPKEGPSILRIQQVVRGDSAAYFCASSPTTGDEQFFGPGTRLTVL.

The sample holds a few counts of this clone. The chain uses TRBV29-1 and TRBJ1-2; D gene uncertain. This CDR3 region has 11 residues. Trimming removed 1 base from V and 0 bases from J, with 0 bases in between. Germline CDR1 and CDR2: SQVTM and ANQGSEA. The CDR3 is CSVEANYGYTF. CDR3 in DNA: TGCAGCGTTGAAGCTAACTATGGCTACACCTTC. The variable domain in full, completed from reference TRBV29-1 and TRBJ1-2, reads SAVISQKPSRDICQRGTSLTIQCQVDSQVTMMFWYRQQPGQSLTLIATANQGSEATYESGFVIDKFPISRPNLTFSTLTVSNMSPEDSSIYLCSVEANYGYTFGSGTRLTVV.

The chain uses TRBV4-3 and TRBJ2-1; 9 bases fit TRBD2. The CDR3 runs to 18 residues. Unmatched junction bases numbered 11, after V lost 0 bases and J lost 5 bases. Germline CDR1 and CDR2: LGHNA and YSLEER. The CDR3 DNA sequence: TGCGCCAGCAGCCAAGATCGGCTAGCGGGGACTTTGAACAATGAGCAGTTCTTC. Amino acids: CASSQDRLAGTLNNEQFF.

This clone was detected only once. The chain recombines TRBV16 with TRBJ1-1; 7 bases fit TRBD1. The V segment lost 2 bases and the J segment 2 bases; nucleotides outside the gene matches: 5. The CDR3 extends over 15 amino acids. Germline CDR1 reads KGHSY; CDR2 reads FQNENV. Written as DNA, the CDR3 is TGTGCCAGCAGCCAAGTGGGACAGTTAAACACTGAAGCTTTCTTT. Protein product: CASSQVGQLNTEAFF.

The DNA for the CDR3 is TGTGCCAGCTCCCGCCAGGGAGACTACGAGCAGTACTTC. It codes for CASSRQGDYEQYF. The genes are TRBV18 and TRBJ2-7; possibly TRBD1 or TRBD2 for D (5 bases each). The CDR3 is made up of 13 amino acids. Trimming shortened V by 6 bases and J by 3 bases, and 12 bases separated the two germline ends. Per the germline V gene, CDR1 is KGHSH and CDR2 is LQKENI.